The clone carrying this TCR beta chain was seen a single time. Its specificity is not known. Samples underwent the assay at deep level. Assay used: immunoSEQ multiplex PCR; TCRdb lists only in-frame clones, some missing. The sample has about 2.4 million clones, 93% seen once. The source of the sample is a study of shared clonotypes between healthy human individuals. Study outcomes and limitations: Non-shared clonotypes had lower generation probabilities than those shared by all four donors. Sorted-subset samples were not fully sequenced, rarefaction indicated.

The V end was cut by 0 bases, the J end by 4 bases, with 21 bases between. CDR1 and CDR2 (germline): MGHRA, YSYEKL. CDR3 length equals 18 residues. The sequence was obtained from a man between 18 and 29 years old in good health. Some clones in this sample may be carry-over from other donors' samples. The sample was naive CD4+ T cells from PBMCs. Regarding subset: CD45RA+ positively selected. The chain has TRBV4-1 and TRBJ2-5; no definite D call. In DNA form, the CDR3 reads TGCGCCAGCAGCCAAGACCCCCGGATCCAATTCCGTCGAGAGACCCAGTACTTC. It is translated as CASSQDPRIQFRRETQYF.